Sequencing of this T cell receptor beta chain was carried out in a study of T cell responses to AZD1222 COVID-19 vaccine. This clone was seen a few times. Repertoires were generated with immunoSEQ multiplex PCR, while TCRdb's copy carries only in-frame clones and drops some. Of some 150,000 clones listed, 90% to 95% were seen once; the top ten hold roughly 4.3%. The TCR was taken from an adult in good health. This specimen consisted of peripheral blood, obtained on day 0 of MenACWY control vaccination.

In DNA form, the CDR3 reads TGTGCCAGCAGCAAAGGACAGGGTGAAGGCTACACCTTC. It translates to CASSKGQGEGYTF. This rearrangement joins TRBV5-5 to TRBJ1-2; TRBD1 aligns across 8 bases. Germline lookup yields CDR1 SGHKS and CDR2 YYEKEE (reference sequence). CDR3 size: 13 residues. Trimming at V came to 4 bases and at J to 8 bases, leaving 7 bases not matched to a gene. The entire variable domain, with the rest obtained from reference TRBV5-5 and TRBJ1-2, is as follows: DAGVTQSPTHLIKTRGQQVTLRCSPISGHKSVSWYQQVLGQGPQFIFQYYEKEERGRGNFPDRFSARQFPNYSSELNVNALLLGDSALYLCASSKGQGEGYTFGSGTRLTVV.